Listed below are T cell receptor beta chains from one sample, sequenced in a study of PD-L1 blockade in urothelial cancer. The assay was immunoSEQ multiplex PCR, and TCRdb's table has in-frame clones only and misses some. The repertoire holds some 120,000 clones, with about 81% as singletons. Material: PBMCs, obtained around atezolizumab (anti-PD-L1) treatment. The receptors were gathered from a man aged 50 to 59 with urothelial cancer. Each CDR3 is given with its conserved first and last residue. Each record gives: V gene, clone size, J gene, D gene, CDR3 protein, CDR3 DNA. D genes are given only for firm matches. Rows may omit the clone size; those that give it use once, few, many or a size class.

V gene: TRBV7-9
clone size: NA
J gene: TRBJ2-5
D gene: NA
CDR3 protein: CASSLHTQETQYF
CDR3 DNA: TGTGCCAGCAGCTTACACACCCAAGAGACCCAGTACTTC

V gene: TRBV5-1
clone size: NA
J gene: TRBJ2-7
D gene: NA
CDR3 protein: CASSLSAVLYEQYF
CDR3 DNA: TGCGCCAGCAGCCTGTCGGCGGTCCTTTACGAGCAGTACTTC

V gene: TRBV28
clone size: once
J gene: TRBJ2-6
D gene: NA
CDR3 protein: CASKRTPDSGANVLTF
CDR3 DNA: TGTGCCAGCAAAAGGACACCTGACTCTGGGGCCAACGTCCTGACTTTC

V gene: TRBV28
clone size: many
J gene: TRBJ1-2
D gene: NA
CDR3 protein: CASSLLDSPWGGYTF
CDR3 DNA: TGTGCCAGCAGTTTATTGGACAGCCCGTGGGGTGGCTACACCTTC

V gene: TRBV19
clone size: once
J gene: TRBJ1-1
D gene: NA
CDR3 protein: CASTGEQPGDTEAFF
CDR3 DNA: TGTGCCAGCACTGGGGAACAACCAGGGGACACTGAAGCTTTCTTT

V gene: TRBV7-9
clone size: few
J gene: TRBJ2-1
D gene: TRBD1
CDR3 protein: CASSPTGDEQFF
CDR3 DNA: TGTGCCAGCAGCCCGACAGGGGATGAGCAGTTCTTC

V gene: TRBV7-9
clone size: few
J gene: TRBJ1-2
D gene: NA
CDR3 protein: CASSPGSQKGGYTF
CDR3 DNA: TGTGCCAGCAGCCCCGGGAGTCAAAAGGGTGGCTACACCTTC

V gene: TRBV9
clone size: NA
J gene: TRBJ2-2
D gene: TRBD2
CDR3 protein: CASSVALAASDGELFF
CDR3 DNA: TGTGCCAGCAGCGTAGCTCTAGCGGCCAGCGACGGGGAGCTGTTTTTT

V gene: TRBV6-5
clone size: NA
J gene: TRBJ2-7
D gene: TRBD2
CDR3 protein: CASSLTSATAYEQYF
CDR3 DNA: TGTGCCAGCAGTTTGACTAGCGCGACCGCCTACGAGCAGTACTTC

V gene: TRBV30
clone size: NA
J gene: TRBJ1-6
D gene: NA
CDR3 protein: CAWSTQGNSPLHF
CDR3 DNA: TGTGCCTGGTCCACGCAGGGGAACTCACCCCTCCACTTT

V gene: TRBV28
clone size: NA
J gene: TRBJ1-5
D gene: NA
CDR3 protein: CASRRQNNQPQHF
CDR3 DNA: TGTGCCAGCAGGAGACAGAACAATCAGCCCCAGCATTTT

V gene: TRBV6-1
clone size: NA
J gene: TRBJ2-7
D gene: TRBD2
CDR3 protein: CASSALLAGGPAQYF
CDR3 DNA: TGTGCCAGCAGCGCCCTTCTAGCGGGAGGGCCGGCGCAGTACTTC

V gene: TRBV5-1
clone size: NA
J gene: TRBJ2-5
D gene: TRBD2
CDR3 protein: CASSLGLAGAQETQYF
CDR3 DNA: TGCGCCAGCAGCTTGGGACTAGCGGGAGCGCAAGAGACCCAGTACTTC

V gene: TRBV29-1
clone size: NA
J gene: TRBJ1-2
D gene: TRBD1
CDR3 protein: CSSSAGGRGYTF
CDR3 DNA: TGCAGCAGCAGCGCAGGGGGCCGTGGCTACACCTTC

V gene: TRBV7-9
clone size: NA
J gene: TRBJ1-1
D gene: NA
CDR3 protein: CASSLGGGTEAFF
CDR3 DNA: TGTGCCAGCAGCTTAGGGGGGGGCACTGAAGCTTTCTTT

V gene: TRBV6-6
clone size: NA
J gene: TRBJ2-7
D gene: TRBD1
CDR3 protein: CASSNRDSGSYEQYF
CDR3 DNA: TGTGCCAGCAGTAACCGGGACAGTGGCTCCTACGAGCAGTACTTC

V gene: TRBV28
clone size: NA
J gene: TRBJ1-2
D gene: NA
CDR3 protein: CASSPRTRIYGYTF
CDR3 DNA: TGTGCCAGCAGCCCAAGGACAAGAATTTATGGCTACACCTTC

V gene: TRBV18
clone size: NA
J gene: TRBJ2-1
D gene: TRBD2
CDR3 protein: CASSPRREAYNEQFF
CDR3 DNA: TGTGCCAGCTCACCGAGGCGGGAGGCCTACAATGAGCAGTTCTTC

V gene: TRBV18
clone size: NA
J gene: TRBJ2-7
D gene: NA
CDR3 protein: CASSPTEFLSYEQYF
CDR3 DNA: TGTGCCAGCTCACCGACAGAGTTTCTCTCCTACGAGCAGTACTTC

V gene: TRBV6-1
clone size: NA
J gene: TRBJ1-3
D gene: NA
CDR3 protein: CASGLHGGNGNTIYF
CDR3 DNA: TGTGCCAGCGGGCTTCACGGGGGTAATGGAAACACCATATATTTT

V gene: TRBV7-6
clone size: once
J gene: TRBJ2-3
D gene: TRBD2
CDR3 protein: CASSLRLAGGSDTQYF
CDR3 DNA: TGTGCCAGCAGCTTAAGACTAGCGGGAGGTTCAGATACGCAGTATTTT

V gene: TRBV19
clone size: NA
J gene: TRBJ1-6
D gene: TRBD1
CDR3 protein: CASSMRTGAGTLHF
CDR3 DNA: TGTGCCAGTAGTATGAGGACAGGGGCTGGGACCCTCCACTTT

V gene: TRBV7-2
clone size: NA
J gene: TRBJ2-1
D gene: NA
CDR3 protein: CASSLAGGISYNEQFF
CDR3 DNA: TGTGCCAGCAGCTTAGCCGGCGGGATCTCCTACAATGAGCAGTTCTTC

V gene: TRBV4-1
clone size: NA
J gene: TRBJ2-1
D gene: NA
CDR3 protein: CASSQETAVAGKRGEQFF
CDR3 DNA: TGCGCCAGCAGCCAAGAGACGGCCGTGGCGGGAAAGAGGGGTGAGCAGTTCTTC

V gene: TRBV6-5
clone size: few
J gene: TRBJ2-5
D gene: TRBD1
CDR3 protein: CASSRDRGLETQYF
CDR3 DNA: TGTGCCAGCAGCCGGGACAGGGGGTTGGAGACCCAGTACTTC

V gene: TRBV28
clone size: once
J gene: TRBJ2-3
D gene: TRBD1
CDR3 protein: CASSLRIQGQGAGGTQYF
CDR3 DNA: TGTGCCAGCAGCCTTCGTATCCAAGGACAGGGGGCGGGAGGTACGCAGTATTTT

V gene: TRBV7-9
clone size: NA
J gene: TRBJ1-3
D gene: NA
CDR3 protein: CASSLVAAGSGNTIYF
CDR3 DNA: TGTGCCAGCAGCTTAGTTGCGGCCGGGTCCGGAAACACCATATATTTT

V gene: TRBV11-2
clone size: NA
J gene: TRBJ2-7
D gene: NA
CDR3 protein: CASSLIPSAYEQYF
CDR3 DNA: TGTGCCAGCAGCTTGATCCCCTCAGCCTACGAGCAGTACTTC

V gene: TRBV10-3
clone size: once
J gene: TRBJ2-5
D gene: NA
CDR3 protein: CAIQRTDQETQYF
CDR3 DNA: TGTGCCATCCAGCGGACAGACCAAGAGACCCAGTACTTC

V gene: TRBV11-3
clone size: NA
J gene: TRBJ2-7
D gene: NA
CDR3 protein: CASSLSSGQQYF
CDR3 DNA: TGTGCCAGCAGCTTGTCGAGCGGACAGCAGTACTTC

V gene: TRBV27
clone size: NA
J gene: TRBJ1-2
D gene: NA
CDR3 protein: CASSLAPGQSYGYTF
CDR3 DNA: TGTGCCAGCAGTTTAGCCCCCGGACAGTCCTATGGCTACACCTTC

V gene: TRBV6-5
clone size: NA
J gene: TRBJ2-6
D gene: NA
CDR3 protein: CASSHRITGANVLTF
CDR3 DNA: TGTGCCAGCAGTCACAGGATAACTGGGGCCAACGTCCTGACTTTC

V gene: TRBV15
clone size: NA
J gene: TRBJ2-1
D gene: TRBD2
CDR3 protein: CATSRVSSGRAYNEQFF
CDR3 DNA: TGTGCCACCAGCAGAGTTTCTAGCGGGAGAGCCTACAATGAGCAGTTCTTC

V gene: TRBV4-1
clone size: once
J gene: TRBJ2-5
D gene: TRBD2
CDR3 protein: CASSQGSTSGRETQYF
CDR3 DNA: TGCGCCAGCAGCCAAGGTTCAACTAGCGGGAGAGAGACCCAGTACTTC

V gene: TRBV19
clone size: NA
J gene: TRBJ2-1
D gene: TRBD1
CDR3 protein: CASMGDRGYNEQFF
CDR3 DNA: TGTGCCAGTATGGGGGACAGAGGCTACAATGAGCAGTTCTTC

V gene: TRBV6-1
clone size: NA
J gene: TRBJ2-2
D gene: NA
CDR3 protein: CASSKRGGEAGELFF
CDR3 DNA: TGTGCCAGCAGTAAACGAGGGGGGGAGGCCGGGGAGCTGTTTTTT

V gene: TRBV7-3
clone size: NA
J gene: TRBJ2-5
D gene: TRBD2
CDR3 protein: CASSFGGVGETQYF
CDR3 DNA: TGTGCCAGCAGCTTTGGGGGGGTAGGGGAGACCCAGTACTTC

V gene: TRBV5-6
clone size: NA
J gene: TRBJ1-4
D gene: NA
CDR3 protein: CASTSRQTEKLFF
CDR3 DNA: TGTGCCAGCACCTCTCGACAGACGGAAAAACTGTTTTTT

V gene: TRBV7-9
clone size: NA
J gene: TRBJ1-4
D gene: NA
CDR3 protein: CASSTLQVHNEKLFF
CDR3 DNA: TGTGCCAGCAGCACACTCCAGGTCCATAATGAAAAACTGTTTTTT

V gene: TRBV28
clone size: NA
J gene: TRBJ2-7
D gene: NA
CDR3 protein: CASSLWGGVYGEEQYF
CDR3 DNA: TGTGCCAGCAGTTTATGGGGAGGCGTATATGGAGAAGAGCAGTACTTC

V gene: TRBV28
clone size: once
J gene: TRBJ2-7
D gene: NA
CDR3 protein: CAISVAPYEQYF
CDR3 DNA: TGTGCCATTTCGGTTGCCCCCTACGAGCAGTACTTC

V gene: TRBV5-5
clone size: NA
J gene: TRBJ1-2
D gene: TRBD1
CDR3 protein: CASTPTGVAYGYTF
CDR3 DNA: TGTGCCAGCACCCCCACAGGGGTTGCTTATGGCTACACCTTC

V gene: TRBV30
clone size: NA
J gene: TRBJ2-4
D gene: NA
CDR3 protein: CAWSVSVWRKNIQYF
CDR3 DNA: TGTGCCTGGAGTGTATCGGTTTGGAGAAAAAACATTCAGTACTTC

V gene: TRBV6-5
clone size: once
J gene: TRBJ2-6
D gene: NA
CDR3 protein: CASSLRSGANVLTF
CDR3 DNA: TGTGCCAGCAGCTTGAGGTCTGGGGCCAACGTCCTGACTTTC

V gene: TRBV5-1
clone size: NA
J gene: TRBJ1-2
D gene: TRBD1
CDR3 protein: CASSPRTGGYGYTF
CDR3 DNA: TGCGCCAGCAGCCCGCGGACAGGGGGGTATGGCTACACCTTC

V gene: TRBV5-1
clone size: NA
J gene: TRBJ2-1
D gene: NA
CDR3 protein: CASSRVRGYNEQFF
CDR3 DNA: TGCGCCAGCAGTCGCGTTCGGGGTTACAATGAGCAGTTCTTC

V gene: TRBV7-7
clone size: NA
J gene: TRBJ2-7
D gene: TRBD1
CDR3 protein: CASSSPGQGASHEQYF
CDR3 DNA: TGTGCTAGCAGCTCCCCTGGACAGGGGGCTTCCCACGAGCAGTACTTC

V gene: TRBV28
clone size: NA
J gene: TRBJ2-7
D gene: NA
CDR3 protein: CASSTGIYEQYF
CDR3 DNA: TGTGCCAGCAGTACAGGGATCTACGAGCAGTACTTC

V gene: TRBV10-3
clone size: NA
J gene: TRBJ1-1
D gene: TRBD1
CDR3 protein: CAIRNRGNTEAFF
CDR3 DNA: TGTGCCATCAGGAACAGGGGAAACACTGAAGCTTTCTTT

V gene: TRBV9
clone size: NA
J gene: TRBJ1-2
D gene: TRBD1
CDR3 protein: CASSDHRGFSNYGYTF
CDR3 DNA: TGTGCCAGCAGCGACCACAGGGGATTTTCCAACTATGGCTACACCTTC